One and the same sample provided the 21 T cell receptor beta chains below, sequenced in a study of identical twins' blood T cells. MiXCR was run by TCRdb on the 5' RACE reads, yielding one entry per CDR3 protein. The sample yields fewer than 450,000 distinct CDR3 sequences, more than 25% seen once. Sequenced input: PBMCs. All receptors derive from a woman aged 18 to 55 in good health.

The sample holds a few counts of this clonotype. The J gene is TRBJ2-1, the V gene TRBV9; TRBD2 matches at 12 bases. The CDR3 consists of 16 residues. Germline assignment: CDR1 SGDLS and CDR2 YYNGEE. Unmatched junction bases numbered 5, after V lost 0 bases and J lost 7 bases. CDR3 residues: CASSVGLAGGLNEQFF. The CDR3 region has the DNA TGTGCCAGCAGCGTAGGGCTAGCGGGGGGGCTGAATGAGCAGTTCTTC.

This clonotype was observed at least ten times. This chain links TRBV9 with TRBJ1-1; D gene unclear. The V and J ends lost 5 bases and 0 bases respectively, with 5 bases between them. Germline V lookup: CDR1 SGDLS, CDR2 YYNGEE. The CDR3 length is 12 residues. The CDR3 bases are TGTGCCAGCAGGGCCTTGAACACTGAAGCTTTCTTT. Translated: CASRALNTEAFF. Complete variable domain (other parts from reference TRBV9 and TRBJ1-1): DSGVTQTPKHLITATGQRVTLRCSPRSGDLSVYWYQQSLDQGLQFLIQYYNGEERAKGNILERFSAQQFPDLHSELNLSSLELGDSALYFCASRALNTEAFFGQGTRLTVV.

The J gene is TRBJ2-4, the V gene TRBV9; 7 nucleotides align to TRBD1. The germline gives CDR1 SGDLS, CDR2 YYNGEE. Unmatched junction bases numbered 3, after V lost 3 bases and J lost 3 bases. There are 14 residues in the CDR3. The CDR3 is CASSEGADKNIQYF. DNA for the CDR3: TGTGCCAGCAGCGAGGGGGCTGACAAAAACATTCAGTACTTC.

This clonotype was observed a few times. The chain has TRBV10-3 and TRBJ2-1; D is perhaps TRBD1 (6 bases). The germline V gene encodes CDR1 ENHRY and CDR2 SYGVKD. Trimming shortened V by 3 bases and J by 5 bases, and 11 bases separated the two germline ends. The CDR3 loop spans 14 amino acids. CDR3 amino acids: CAISEQDRDNEQFF. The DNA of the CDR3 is TGTGCCATCAGTGAACAGGACAGAGACAATGAGCAGTTCTTC.

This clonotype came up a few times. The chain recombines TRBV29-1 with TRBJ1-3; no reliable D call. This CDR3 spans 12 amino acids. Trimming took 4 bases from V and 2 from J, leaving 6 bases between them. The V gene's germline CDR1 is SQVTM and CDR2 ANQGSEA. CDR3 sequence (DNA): TGCAGCGTTGCGGGTGCTGGAAACACCATATATTTT. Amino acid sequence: CSVAGAGNTIYF. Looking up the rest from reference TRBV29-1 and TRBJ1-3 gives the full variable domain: SAVISQKPSRDICQRGTSLTIQCQVDSQVTMMFWYRQQPGQSLTLIATANQGSEATYESGFVIDKFPISRPNLTFSTLTVSNMSPEDSSIYLCSVAGAGNTIYFGEGSWLTVV.

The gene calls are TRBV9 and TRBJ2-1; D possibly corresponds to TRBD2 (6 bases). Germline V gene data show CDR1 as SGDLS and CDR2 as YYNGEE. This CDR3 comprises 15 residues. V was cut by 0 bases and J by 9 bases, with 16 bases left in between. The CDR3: CASSVDGRGGSEQFF. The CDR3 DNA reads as TGTGCCAGCAGCGTAGACGGGAGAGGAGGTAGTGAGCAGTTCTTC.

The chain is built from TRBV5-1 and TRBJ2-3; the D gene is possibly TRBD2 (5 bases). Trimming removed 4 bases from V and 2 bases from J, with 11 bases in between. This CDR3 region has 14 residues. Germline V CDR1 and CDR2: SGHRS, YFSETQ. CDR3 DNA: TGCGCCAGCAGCCTGCAGCGGTACACAGATACGCAGTATTTT. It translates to CASSLQRYTDTQYF.

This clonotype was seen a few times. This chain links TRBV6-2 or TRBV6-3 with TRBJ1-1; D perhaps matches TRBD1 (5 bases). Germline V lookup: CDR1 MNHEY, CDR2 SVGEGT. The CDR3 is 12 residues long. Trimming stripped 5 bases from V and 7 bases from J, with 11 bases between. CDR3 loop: CASSRLGGEAFF. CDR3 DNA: TGTGCCAGCAGTCGTCTCGGGGGTGAAGCTTTCTTT.

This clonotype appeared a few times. Here the CDR3 DNA reads TGCAGTGCTAGAGGCGAGGTCGGGGACATTCAGTACTTC. Its translation is CSARGEVGDIQYF. The chain links TRBV20-1 to TRBJ2-4, with D possibly being TRBD2 (5 bases). Germline loops: CDR1 DFQATT, CDR2 SNEGSKA (reference sequence). Trimming removed 1 base from V and 8 bases from J, with 12 bases in between. The CDR3 covers 13 residues.

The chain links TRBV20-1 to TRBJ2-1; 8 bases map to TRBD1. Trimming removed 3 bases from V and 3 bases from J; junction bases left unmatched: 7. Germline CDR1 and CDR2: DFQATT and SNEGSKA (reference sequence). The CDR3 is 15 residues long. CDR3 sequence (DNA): TGCAGTGCTAGCTCTGGACAGGGCAGCTACAATGAGCAGTTCTTC. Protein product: CSASSGQGSYNEQFF.

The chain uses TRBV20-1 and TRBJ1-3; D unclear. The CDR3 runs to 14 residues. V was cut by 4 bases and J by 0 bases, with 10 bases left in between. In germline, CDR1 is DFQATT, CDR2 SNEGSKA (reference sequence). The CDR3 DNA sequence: TGCAGTGCTACTGACGGGTTCTCTGGAAACACCATATATTTT. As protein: CSATDGFSGNTIYF.

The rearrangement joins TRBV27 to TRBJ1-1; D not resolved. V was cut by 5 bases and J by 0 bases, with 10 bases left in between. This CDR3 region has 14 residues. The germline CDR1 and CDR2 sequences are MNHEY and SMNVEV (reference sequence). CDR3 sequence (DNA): TGTGCCAGCAGTAATCACGGAGTGAACACTGAAGCTTTCTTT. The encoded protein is CASSNHGVNTEAFF.

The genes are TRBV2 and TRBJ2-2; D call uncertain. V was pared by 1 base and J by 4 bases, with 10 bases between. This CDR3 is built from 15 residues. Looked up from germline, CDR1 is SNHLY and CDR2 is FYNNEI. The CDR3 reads CASSEEVTVTGELFF. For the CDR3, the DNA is TGTGCCAGCAGTGAAGAGGTAACGGTCACCGGGGAGCTGTTTTTT.

The CDR3 here is CASSLRGDSYTF. As DNA, the CDR3 is TGTGCCAGCTCACTGAGGGGCGATAGCTACACCTTC. The chain joins TRBV18 to TRBJ1-2; tentative D call: TRBD1 (5 bases). The CDR3 extends over 12 amino acids. Germline values: CDR1 KGHSH, CDR2 LQKENI. Trimming pared 4 bases from V and 9 bases from J, leaving 12 bases between.

The CDR3 spells CASRGASTNTEAFF. Written as DNA, the CDR3 is TGCGCCAGCAGAGGGGCGTCAACGAACACTGAAGCTTTCTTT. The rearrangement links TRBV5-1 to TRBJ1-1; a weak D match, TRBD1 (5 bases). CDR3 length equals 14 residues. V lost 5 bases, J lost 1 base, and 12 bases lay in between. Germline V gene lookup returns CDR1 SGHRS and CDR2 YFSETQ.

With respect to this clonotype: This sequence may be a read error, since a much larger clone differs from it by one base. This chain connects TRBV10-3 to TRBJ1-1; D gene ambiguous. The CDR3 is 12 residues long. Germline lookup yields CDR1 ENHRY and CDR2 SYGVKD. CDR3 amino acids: CAISVSATESFF. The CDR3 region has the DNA TGTGCCATCAGTGTTTCGGCCACTGAATCTTTCTTT.

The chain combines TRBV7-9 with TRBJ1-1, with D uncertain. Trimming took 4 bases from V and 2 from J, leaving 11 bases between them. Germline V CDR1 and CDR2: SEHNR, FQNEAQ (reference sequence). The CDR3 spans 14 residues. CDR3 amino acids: CASSSPSGNTEAFF. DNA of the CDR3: TGTGCCAGCAGCTCGCCTTCCGGTAACACTGAAGCTTTCTTT.

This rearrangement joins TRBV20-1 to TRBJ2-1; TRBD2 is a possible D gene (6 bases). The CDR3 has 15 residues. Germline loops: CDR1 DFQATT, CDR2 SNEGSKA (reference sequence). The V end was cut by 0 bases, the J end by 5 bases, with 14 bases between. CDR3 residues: CSAREEGATNNEQFF. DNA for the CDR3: TGCAGTGCTAGAGAGGAGGGAGCGACGAACAATGAGCAGTTCTTC.

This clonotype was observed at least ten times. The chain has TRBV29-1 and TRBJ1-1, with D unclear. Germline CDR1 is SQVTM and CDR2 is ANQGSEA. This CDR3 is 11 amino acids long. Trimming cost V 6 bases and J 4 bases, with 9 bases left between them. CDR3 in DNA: TGCAGCGTCCGTAGAGCCACTGAAGCTTTCTTT. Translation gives CSVRRATEAFF.

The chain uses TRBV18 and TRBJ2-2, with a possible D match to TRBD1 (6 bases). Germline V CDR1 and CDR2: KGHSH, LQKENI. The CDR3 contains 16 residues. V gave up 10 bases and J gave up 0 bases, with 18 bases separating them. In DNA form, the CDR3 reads TGTGCCATCCAGAGTGGGGGCTTCGCGAACACCGGGGAGCTGTTTTTT. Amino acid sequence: CAIQSGGFANTGELFF.

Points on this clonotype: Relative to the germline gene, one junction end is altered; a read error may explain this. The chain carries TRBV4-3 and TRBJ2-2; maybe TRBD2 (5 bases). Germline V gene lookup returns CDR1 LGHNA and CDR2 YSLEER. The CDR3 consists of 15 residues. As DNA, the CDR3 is TGCGCCAGCAGTTTCACACTAGGGAACACCGGGGAGCCGTTTTTT. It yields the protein CASSFTLGNTGEPFF.